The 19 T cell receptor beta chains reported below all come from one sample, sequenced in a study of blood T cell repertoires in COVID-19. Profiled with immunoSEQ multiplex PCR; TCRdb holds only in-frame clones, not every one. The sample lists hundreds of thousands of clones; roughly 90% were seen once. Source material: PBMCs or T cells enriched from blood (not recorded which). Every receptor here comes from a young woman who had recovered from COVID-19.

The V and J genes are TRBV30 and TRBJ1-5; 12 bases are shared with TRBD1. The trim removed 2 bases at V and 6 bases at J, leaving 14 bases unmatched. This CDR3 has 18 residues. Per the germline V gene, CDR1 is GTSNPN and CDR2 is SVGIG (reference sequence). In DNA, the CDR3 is TGTGCCTGGAGTACCCCCGGGACAGGGGGCCGGAAAGTTCAGCCCCAGCATTTT. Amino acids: CAWSTPGTGGRKVQPQHF.

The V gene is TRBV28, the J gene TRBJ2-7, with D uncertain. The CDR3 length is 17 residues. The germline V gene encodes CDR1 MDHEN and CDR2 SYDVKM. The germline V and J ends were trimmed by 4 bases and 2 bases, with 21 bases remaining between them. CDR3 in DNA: TGTGCCAGCAGTTCCCTAGATGTTGAGACCCCACCCTACGAGCAGTACTTC. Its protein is CASSSLDVETPPYEQYF.

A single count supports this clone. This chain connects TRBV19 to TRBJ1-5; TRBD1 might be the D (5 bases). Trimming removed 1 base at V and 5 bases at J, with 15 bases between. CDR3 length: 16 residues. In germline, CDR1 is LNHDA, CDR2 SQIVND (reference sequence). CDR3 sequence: CASSIAPGRGHQPQHF. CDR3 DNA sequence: TGTGCCAGTAGTATAGCCCCGGGGAGGGGACATCAGCCCCAGCATTTT.

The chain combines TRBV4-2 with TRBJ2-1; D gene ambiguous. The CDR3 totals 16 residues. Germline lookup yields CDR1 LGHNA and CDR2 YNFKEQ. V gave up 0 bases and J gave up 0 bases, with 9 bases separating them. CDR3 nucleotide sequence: TGTGCCAGCAGCCAAGACCAACAGAGCTCCTACAATGAGCAGTTCTTC. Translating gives CASSQDQQSSYNEQFF.

DNA for the CDR3: TGTGCCAGCAGTCCACCGGGGGGGCCTAACTATGGCTACACCTTC. This gives the protein CASSPPGGPNYGYTF. The genes are TRBV28 and TRBJ1-2, with D possibly TRBD1 on 6 matching bases. The germline CDR1 and CDR2 sequences are MDHEN and SYDVKM. The CDR3 has 15 amino acids. Trimming took 5 bases from V and 0 from J, leaving 13 bases between them.

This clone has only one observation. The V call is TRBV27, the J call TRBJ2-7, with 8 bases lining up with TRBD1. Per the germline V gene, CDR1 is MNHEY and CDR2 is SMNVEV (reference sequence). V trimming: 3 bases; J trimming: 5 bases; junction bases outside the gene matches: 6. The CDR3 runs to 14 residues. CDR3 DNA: TGTGCCAGCAGTTTGTGGACAGGGAGAAACGAGCAGTACTTC. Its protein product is CASSLWTGRNEQYF.

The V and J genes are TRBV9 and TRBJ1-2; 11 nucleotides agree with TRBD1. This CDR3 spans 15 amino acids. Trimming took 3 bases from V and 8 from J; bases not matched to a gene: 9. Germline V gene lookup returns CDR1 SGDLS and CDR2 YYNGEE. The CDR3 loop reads CASSDLGQGGNGYTF. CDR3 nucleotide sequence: TGTGCCAGCAGCGATTTGGGACAGGGGGGTAACGGCTACACCTTC. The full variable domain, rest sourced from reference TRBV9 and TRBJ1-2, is DSGVTQTPKHLITATGQRVTLRCSPRSGDLSVYWYQQSLDQGLQFLIQYYNGEERAKGNILERFSAQQFPDLHSELNLSSLELGDSALYFCASSDLGQGGNGYTFGSGTRLTVV.

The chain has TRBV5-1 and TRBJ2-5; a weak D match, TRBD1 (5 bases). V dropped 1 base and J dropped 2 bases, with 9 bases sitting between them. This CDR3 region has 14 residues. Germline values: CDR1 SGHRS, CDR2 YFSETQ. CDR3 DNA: TGCGCCAGCAGCTTGTATGGGGCACAAGAGACCCAGTACTTC. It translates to CASSLYGAQETQYF.

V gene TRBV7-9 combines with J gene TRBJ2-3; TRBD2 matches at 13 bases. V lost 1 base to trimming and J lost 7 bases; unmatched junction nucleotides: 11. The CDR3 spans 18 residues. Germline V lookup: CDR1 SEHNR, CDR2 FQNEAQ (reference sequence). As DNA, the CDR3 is TGTGCCAGCAGCTTAGTCGCCATGACTAGCGGGAGGTTAAATACGCAGTATTTT. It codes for CASSLVAMTSGRLNTQYF.

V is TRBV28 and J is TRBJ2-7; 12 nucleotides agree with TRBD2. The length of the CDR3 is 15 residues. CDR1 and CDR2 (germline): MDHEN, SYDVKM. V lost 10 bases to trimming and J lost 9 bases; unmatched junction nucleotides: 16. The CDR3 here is CAIGGLAGLPSRQYF. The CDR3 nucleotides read TGTGCCATCGGCGGACTAGCGGGACTCCCCTCGCGGCAGTACTTC.

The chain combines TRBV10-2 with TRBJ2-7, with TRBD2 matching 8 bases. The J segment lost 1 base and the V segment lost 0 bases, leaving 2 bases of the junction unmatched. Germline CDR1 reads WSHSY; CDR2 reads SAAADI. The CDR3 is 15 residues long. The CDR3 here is CASSESASGSYEQYF. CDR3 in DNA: TGCGCCAGCAGTGAGTCGGCTAGCGGGTCCTACGAGCAGTACTTC.

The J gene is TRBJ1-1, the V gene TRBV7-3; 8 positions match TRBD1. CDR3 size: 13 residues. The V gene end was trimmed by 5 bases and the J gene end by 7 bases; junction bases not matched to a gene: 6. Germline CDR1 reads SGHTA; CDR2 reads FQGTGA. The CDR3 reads CASSPPGGSEAFF. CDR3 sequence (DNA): TGTGCCAGCAGCCCCCCAGGGGGCAGTGAAGCTTTCTTT.

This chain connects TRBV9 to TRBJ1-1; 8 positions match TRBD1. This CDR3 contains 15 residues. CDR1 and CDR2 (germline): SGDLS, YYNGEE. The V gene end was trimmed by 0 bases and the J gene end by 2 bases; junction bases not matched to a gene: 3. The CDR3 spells CASSVAGGSNTEAFF. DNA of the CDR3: TGTGCCAGCAGCGTAGCAGGGGGCAGCAACACTGAAGCTTTCTTT.

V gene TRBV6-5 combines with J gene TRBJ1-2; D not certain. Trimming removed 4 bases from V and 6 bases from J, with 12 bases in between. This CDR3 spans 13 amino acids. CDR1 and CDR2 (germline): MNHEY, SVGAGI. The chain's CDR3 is CASSSLLRDGYTF. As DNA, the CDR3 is TGTGCCAGCAGTTCACTCCTTCGGGATGGCTACACCTTC.

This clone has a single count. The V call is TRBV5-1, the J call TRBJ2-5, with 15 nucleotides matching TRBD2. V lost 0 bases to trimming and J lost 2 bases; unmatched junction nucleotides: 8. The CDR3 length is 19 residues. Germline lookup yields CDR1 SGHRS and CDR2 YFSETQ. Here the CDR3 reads CASSLVAGLAGGNQETQYF. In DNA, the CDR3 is TGCGCCAGCAGCTTGGTTGCCGGACTAGCGGGAGGGAATCAAGAGACCCAGTACTTC.

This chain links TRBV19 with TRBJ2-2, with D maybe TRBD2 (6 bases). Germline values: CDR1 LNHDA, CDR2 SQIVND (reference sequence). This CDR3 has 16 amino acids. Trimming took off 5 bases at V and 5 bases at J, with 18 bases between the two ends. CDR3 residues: CASSLSWGSGTGELFF. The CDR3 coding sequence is TGTGCCAGTAGTCTCTCTTGGGGTAGCGGAACCGGGGAGCTGTTTTTT.

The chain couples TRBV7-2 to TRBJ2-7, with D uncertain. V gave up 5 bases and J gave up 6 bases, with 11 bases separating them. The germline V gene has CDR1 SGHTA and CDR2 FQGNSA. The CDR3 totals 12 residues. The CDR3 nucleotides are TGTGCCAGCAGCCCCGAACAAACCGAGCAGTACTTC. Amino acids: CASSPEQTEQYF.

The CDR3 DNA is TGTGCCAGCAGCTCCCCCGGTTCATACGAGCAGTACTTC. It encodes CASSSPGSYEQYF. V is TRBV7-3 and J is TRBJ2-7, with D unclear. The CDR3 totals 13 residues. Trimming removed 4 bases at V and 4 bases at J, with 11 bases between. The germline CDR1 and CDR2 sequences are SGHTA and FQGTGA.

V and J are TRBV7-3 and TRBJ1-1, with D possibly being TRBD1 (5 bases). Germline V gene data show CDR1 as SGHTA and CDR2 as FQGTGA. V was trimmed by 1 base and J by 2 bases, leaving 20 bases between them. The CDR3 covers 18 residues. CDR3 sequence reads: CASSLNSPPTGLNTEAFF. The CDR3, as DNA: TGTGCCAGCAGCTTAAACAGTCCCCCCACAGGTTTAAACACTGAAGCTTTCTTT.